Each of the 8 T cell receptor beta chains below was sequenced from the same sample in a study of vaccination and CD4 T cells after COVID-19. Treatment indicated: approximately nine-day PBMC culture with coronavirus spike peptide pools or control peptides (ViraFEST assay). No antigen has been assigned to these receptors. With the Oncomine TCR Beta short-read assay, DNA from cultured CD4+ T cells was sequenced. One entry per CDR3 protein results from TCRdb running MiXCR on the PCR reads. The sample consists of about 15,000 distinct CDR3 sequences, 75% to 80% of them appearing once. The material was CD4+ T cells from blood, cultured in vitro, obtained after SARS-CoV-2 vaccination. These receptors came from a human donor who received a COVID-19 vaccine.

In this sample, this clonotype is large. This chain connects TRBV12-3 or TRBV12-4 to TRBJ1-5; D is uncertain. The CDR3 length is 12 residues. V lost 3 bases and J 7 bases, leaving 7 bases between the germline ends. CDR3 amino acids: CASSLDVQPQHF. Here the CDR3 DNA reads TGTGCCAGCAGTTTGGATGTCCAGCCCCAGCATTTT.

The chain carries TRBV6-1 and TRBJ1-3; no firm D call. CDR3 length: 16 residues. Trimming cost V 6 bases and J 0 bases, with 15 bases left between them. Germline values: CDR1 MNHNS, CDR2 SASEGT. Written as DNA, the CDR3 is TGTGCCAGCAGCGCCCAACGGGCCCACTCTGGAAACACCATATATTTT. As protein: CASSAQRAHSGNTIYF.

This CDR3 reads CSARDRADEKLFF. Here the CDR3 DNA reads TGCAGTGCTAGAGATCGGGCGGATGAAAAACTGTTTTTT. The chain recombines TRBV20-1 with TRBJ1-4; D is ambiguous. The germline gives CDR1 DFQATT, CDR2 SNEGSKA (reference sequence). V lost 0 bases and J 6 bases, leaving 8 bases between the germline ends. There are 13 residues in the CDR3.

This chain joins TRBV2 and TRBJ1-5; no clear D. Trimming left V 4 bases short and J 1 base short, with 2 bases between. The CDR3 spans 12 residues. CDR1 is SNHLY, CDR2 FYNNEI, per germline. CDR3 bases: TGTGCCAGCAGTGGGAGCAATCAGCCCCAGCATTTT. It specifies CASSGSNQPQHF.

This chain's CDR3 is CAWSARTGRNNSPLHF. CDR3 coding DNA: TGTGCCTGGAGCGCCCGGACAGGGCGAAATAATTCACCCCTCCACTTT. The chain carries TRBV30 and TRBJ1-6, with 8 nucleotides matching TRBD1. Trimming removed 3 bases from V and 5 bases from J; junction bases left unmatched: 9. This CDR3 comprises 16 residues. CDR1 GTSNPN and CDR2 SVGIG come from the germline V gene (reference sequence).

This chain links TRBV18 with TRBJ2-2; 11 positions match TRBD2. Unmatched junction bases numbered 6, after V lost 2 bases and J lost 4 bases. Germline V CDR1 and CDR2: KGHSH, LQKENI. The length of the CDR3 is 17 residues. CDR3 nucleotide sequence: TGTGCCAGCTCACCAGCTAGCGGGAGGCCAAGCACCGGGGAGCTGTTTTTT. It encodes CASSPASGRPSTGELFF.

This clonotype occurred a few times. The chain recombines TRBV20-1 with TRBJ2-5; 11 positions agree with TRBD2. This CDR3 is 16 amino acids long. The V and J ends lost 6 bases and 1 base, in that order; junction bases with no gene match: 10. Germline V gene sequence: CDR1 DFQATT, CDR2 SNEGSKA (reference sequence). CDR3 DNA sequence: TGCAGTGCCGCCCCACTAGCGGGGGTGCTCCAAGAGACCCAGTACTTC. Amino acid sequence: CSAAPLAGVLQETQYF.

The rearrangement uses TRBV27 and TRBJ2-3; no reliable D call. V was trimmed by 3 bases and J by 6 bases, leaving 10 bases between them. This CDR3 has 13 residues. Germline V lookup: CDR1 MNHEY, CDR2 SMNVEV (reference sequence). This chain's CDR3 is CASSFRQFDTQYF. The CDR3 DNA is TGTGCCAGCAGTTTCAGGCAATTCGATACGCAGTATTTT.